These T cell receptor beta chains were read from a single sample in a study of OX40 agonist ivuxolimab in advanced cancers. Clones were sequenced by immunoSEQ multiplex PCR, and TCRdb holds only the in-frame ones, with some missing. The profile shows tens of thousands of clones, about four fifths of them singletons. The sample consisted of CD4+ or CD8+ T cells sorted from blood, taken in a trial of the OX40 agonist ivuxolimab. The origin of the receptors is an adult with an advanced solid tumor such as melanoma, head and neck, liver or kidney cancer. Both conserved end residues are part of each CDR3. A D gene is named only where the DNA matches it firmly. Expanded clones are given a class, and other clones once, few, many or no size at all.

TRBV6-5	TRBJ2-2	.	.	CASSQGRTGELFF	TGTGCCAGCAGTCAGGGTCGCACCGGGGAGCTGTTTTTT
TRBV28	TRBJ1-1	TRBD1	.	CASRSGGGHTEAFF	TGTGCCAGCAGATCAGGGGGCGGGCACACTGAAGCTTTCTTT
TRBV28	TRBJ1-2	TRBD1	.	CASSGDSSKPHGYGYTF	TGTGCCAGCAGTGGGGACAGTTCTAAACCCCATGGGTATGGCTACACCTTC
TRBV30	TRBJ1-3	TRBD1	.	CAWKKDRVLGNTIYF	TGTGCCTGGAAAAAGGACAGGGTGCTTGGAAACACCATATATTTT
TRBV6-5	TRBJ2-2	.	.	CASSYSTGYTGELFF	TGTGCCAGCAGTTACTCGACCGGGTACACCGGGGAGCTGTTTTTT
TRBV29-1	TRBJ2-1	.	.	CSVYDAEQFF	TGCAGCGTTTACGACGCTGAGCAGTTCTTC
TRBV5-1	TRBJ2-3	TRBD2	.	CASSSQPSGGETDTQYF	TGCGCCAGCAGCTCACAGCCTAGCGGGGGGGAAACAGATACGCAGTATTTT
TRBV13	TRBJ2-3	.	.	CASSLVRGGAEGDTQYF	TGTGCCAGCAGCTTAGTGCGAGGGGGGGCAGAAGGGGATACGCAGTATTTT
TRBV2	TRBJ1-4	TRBD1	.	CASILQGASEKLFF	TGTGCCAGCATCTTACAGGGGGCAAGTGAAAAACTGTTTTTT
TRBV11-2	TRBJ1-4	.	.	CASRLAGGKLFF	TGTGCCAGCAGACTAGCCGGCGGAAAACTGTTTTTT
TRBV2	TRBJ2-2	.	.	CASKGTGELFF	TGTGCCAGCAAGGGAACCGGGGAGCTGTTTTTT
TRBV14	TRBJ2-1	.	.	CASSQEGGRGYLLSYNEQFF	TGTGCCAGCAGCCAAGAGGGAGGTAGGGGGTACCTTTTATCCTACAATGAGCAGTTCTTC
TRBV6-5	TRBJ2-7	.	.	CASSQATGTYEQYF	TGTGCCAGCAGTCAGGCGACAGGCACCTACGAGCAGTACTTC
TRBV29-1	TRBJ1-1	.	.	CSALGVSGNTEAFF	TGCAGCGCCCTAGGCGTCAGTGGGAACACTGAAGCTTTCTTT
TRBV5-1	TRBJ2-4	TRBD1	few	CASSLGTGDSLAKNIQYF	TGCGCCAGCAGCTTGGGGACAGGAGATTCCCTAGCCAAAAACATTCAGTACTTC
TRBV5-1	TRBJ1-2	.	.	CASSLRTDNLYGYTF	TGCGCCAGCAGCTTGCGGACCGATAATCTATATGGCTACACCTTC
TRBV2	TRBJ1-5	.	.	CASRYTQESNQPQHF	TGTGCCAGCAGATATACCCAGGAATCCAATCAGCCCCAGCATTTT
TRBV5-4	TRBJ1-2	.	.	CASSLAGVPNYGYTF	TGTGCCAGCAGCTTGGCTGGGGTACCCAACTATGGCTACACCTTC
TRBV6-5	TRBJ1-1	TRBD1	.	CASSYGQGFTEAFF	TGTGCCAGCAGTTACGGACAGGGTTTCACTGAAGCTTTCTTT
TRBV11-3	TRBJ1-1	.	.	CASSSGQYTEAFF	TGTGCCAGCAGCTCCGGACAGTACACTGAAGCTTTCTTT
TRBV6-5	TRBJ1-3	.	once	CASSYSRFSGNTIYF	TGTGCCAGCAGTTACTCCAGGTTCTCTGGAAACACCATATATTTT
TRBV28	TRBJ1-2	TRBD1	once	CASSPFDRDYGYTF	TGTGCCAGCAGTCCGTTCGACAGGGACTATGGCTACACCTTC
TRBV5-1	TRBJ2-1	.	.	CASSPSQTNEQFF	TGCGCCAGCAGTCCCTCTCAGACTAATGAGCAGTTCTTC
TRBV19	TRBJ2-3	.	.	CASRDQGSDTQYF	TGTGCCAGCCGGGACCAGGGTTCAGATACGCAGTATTTT
TRBV6-5	TRBJ1-6	.	.	CASSYSVVNKDSPLHF	TGTGCCAGCAGTTACAGTGTGGTAAACAAGGATTCACCCCTCCACTTT
TRBV19	TRBJ2-1	TRBD2	.	CASSLTSGGAYEQFF	TGTGCCAGTAGCCTGACTAGCGGGGGGGCATATGAGCAGTTCTTC
TRBV18	TRBJ2-2	.	.	CASSRSRSGELFF	TGTGCCAGCTCACGGTCCCGGTCCGGGGAGCTGTTTTTT
TRBV19	TRBJ2-4	.	.	CASRETGTSRAIQYF	TGTGCCAGTAGAGAGACCGGGACATCTCGGGCCATTCAGTACTTC
TRBV7-2	TRBJ1-3	.	.	CASSPRLNTIYF	TGTGCCAGCAGCCCTCGGCTCAACACCATATATTTT
TRBV5-1	TRBJ2-5	TRBD2	.	CASSLLAGEETQYF	TGCGCCAGCAGCTTACTAGCGGGGGAAGAGACCCAGTACTTC
TRBV14	TRBJ1-6	.	.	CASSQVFRRGGNSPLHF	TGTGCCAGCAGCCAAGTGTTCCGCAGGGGAGGTAATTCACCCCTCCACTTT
TRBV5-5	TRBJ2-5	.	.	CASSFSGGAETQYF	TGTGCCAGCAGTTTCAGTGGAGGAGCAGAGACCCAGTACTTC